These 8 T cell receptor beta chains came from one sample sequenced in a study of blood T cells in healthy people across ages (dated by TCRdb to about 2015). The protocol used for the library was 5' RACE. Instrument used: Illumina HiSeq 2500. The second PCR ran for roughly 7 to 12 cycles and used a J-beta primer mix along with a sample-barcoded 5' primer. TCRdb trimmed the raw reads at Q25, called clones with MiXCR and kept productive beta chains. Under each unique CDR3 protein, matching rows form one entry showing the most common genes and DNA. The sample profile shows about 650,000 distinct CDR3 sequences; more than 45% of them were found once. In total, the top ten clones hold approximately 13% of the sample. The specimen was blood. Receptors were obtained from a woman aged 80 or over in good health.

This chain joins TRBV20-1 and TRBJ1-2; D perhaps matches TRBD1 (6 bases). This CDR3 is built from 13 residues. Germline V gives CDR1 DFQATT, CDR2 SNEGSKA (reference sequence). V was shortened by 1 base and J by 5 bases, with 11 bases between the two germline ends. CDR3 nucleotides: TGCAGTGCTAGAGGAAAGGGGGGGTATGGCTACACCTTC. This encodes CSARGKGGYGYTF.

Worth noting for this clonotype: A single base separates this from a much larger clone, so it may be a read error. V usage is TRBV10-3 and J usage is TRBJ2-1; 10 positions match TRBD2. Germline V gives CDR1 ENHRY, CDR2 SYGVKD. The CDR3 has 15 residues. J gave up 8 bases and V 5 bases, and 9 bases lay outside the gene matches. The CDR3 bases are TGTGCCATCAGTCGGACTAGCGGCTCGTCCGATGAGCAGTTCTTC. It yields the protein CAISRTSGSSDEQFF.

This chain links TRBV12-3 or TRBV12-4 with TRBJ2-3; 13 bases match TRBD2. The CDR3 extends over 16 amino acids. Trimming took 6 bases from V and 5 from J; bases not matched to a gene: 8. The CDR3 nucleotides read TGTGCCAGCAGACCAACTAGCGGGGGGGCTGGAGATACGCAGTATTTT. It is translated as CASRPTSGGAGDTQYF.

This clonotype appeared a few times. Mismatch with germline at one junction end may stem from a read error. This chain links TRBV28 with TRBJ2-4, with 12 bases identical to TRBD1. The CDR3 loop spans 15 amino acids. Germline V lookup: CDR1 MDHEN, CDR2 SYDVKM. CDR3: CSSTSGGTGGNEQYF. CDR3 DNA: TGTTCCAGCACTTCTGGGGGGACAGGGGGCAATGAGCAGTACTTC.

J is TRBJ1-2 and V is TRBV2; tentative D call: TRBD1 (6 bases). The CDR3 has 18 amino acids. Germline V gene data show CDR1 as SNHLY and CDR2 as FYNNEI. Between the trimmed V and J ends, which lost 1 base and 0 bases, there was a span of 18 bases. CDR3 in amino acids: CASSEDRVTLTPNYGYTF. CDR3 DNA sequence: TGTGCCAGCAGTGAAGACAGGGTCACCCTTACTCCTAACTATGGCTACACCTTC.

Concerning this clonotype: This could be a read error, since a much larger clone is one nucleotide away. This rearrangement joins TRBV5-1 to TRBJ2-1, with TRBD2 matching over 14 bases. The length of the CDR3 is 17 residues. Germline V gives CDR1 SGHRS, CDR2 YFSETQ. CDR3 loop: CASSLRGTSGGYNVQFF. The CDR3 nucleotides read TGCGCCAGCAGCTTGCGTGGGACTAGCGGGGGTTACAATGTGCAGTTCTTC. The variable domain in full, with the rest retrieved from reference TRBV5-1 and TRBJ2-1, is KAGVTQTPRYLIKTRGQQVTLSCSPISGHRSVSWYQQTPGQGLQFLFEYFSETQRNKGNFPGRFSGRQFSNSRSEMNVSTLELGDSALYLCASSLRGTSGGYNVQFFGPGTRLTVL.

There are a few counts of this clonotype. The V and J genes are TRBV5-1 and TRBJ1-4; the D gene is possibly TRBD1 (6 bases). Trimming left V 1 base short and J 4 bases short, with 11 bases between. This CDR3 contains 15 residues. Germline V gene sequence: CDR1 SGHRS, CDR2 YFSETQ. The CDR3 protein is CASSLPDRSNEKLFF. The CDR3 DNA sequence: TGCGCCAGCAGCTTGCCCGACAGGAGTAATGAAAAACTGTTTTTT. Full variable domain (remainder filled in from reference TRBV5-1 and TRBJ1-4): KAGVTQTPRYLIKTRGQQVTLSCSPISGHRSVSWYQQTPGQGLQFLFEYFSETQRNKGNFPGRFSGRQFSNSRSEMNVSTLELGDSALYLCASSLPDRSNEKLFFGSGTQLSVL.

Of note for this clonotype: A much larger clone is a single base away; this may be a read error. The DNA for the CDR3 is TGCGCCAGCAGCGACGAACAGGAGGATACGCAGTATTTT. Protein product: CASSDEQEDTQYF. This chain joins TRBV4-1 and TRBJ2-3, with D perhaps TRBD1 (5 bases). Germline lookup yields CDR1 MGHRA and CDR2 YSYEKL. The CDR3 runs to 13 residues. V shed 5 bases and J shed 6 bases, with 12 bases lying between them.